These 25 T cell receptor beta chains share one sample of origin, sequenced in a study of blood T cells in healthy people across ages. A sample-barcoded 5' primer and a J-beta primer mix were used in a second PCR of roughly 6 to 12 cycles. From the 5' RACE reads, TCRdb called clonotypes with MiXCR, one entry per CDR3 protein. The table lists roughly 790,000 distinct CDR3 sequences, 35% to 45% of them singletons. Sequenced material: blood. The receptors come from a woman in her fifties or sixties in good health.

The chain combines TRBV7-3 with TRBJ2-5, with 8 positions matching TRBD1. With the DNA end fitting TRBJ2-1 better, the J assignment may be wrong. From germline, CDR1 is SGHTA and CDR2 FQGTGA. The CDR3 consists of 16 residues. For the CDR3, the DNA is TGTGCCAGCAGCTTATCGACAGGGGATGGCCAAGAGACCCAGTTCTTC. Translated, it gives CASSLSTGDGQETQFF.

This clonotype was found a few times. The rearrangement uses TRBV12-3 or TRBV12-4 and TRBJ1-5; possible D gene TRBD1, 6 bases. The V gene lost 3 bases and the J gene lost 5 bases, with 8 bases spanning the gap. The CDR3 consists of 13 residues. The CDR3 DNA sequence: TGTGCCAGCAGTTTTGCAGGGGATCAGCCCCAGCATTTT. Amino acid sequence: CASSFAGDQPQHF.

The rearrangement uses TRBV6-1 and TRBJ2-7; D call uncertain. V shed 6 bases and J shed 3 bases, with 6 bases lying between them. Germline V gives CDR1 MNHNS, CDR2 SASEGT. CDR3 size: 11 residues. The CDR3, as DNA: TGTGCCAGCAGAGGCGACTACGAGCAGTACTTC. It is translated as CASRGDYEQYF.

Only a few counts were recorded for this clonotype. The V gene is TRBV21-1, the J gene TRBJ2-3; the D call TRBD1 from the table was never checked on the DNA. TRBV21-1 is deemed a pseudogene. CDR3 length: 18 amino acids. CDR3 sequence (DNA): TGTGCCAGCAGCAACCGACGGGGCTCCCGGAATAGCACAGATACGCAGTATTTT. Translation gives CASSNRRGSRNSTDTQYF.

In DNA, the CDR3 is TGTGCCAGCAGCCCAGACCCGAGGGGCACTGAAGCTTTCTTT. Translating it yields CASSPDPRGTEAFF. The chain uses TRBV12-3 or TRBV12-4 and TRBJ1-1; possible D gene TRBD1, 5 bases. Trimming removed 6 bases at V and 4 bases at J, with 15 bases between. The CDR3 runs to 14 residues.

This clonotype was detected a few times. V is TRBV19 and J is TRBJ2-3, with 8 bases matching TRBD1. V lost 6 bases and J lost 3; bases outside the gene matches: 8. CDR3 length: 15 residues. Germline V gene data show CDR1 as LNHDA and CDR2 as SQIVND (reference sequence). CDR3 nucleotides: TGTGCCAGTAGGAACCGACAGGGGAATACAGATACGCAGTATTTT. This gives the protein CASRNRQGNTDTQYF.

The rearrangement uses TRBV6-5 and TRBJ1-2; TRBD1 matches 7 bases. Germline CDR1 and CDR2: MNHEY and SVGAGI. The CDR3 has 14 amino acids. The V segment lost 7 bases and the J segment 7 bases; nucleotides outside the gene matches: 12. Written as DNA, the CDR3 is TGTGCCAGCACCGCTTCTTGGCAGGGGGTTGGCTACACCTTC. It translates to CASTASWQGVGYTF.

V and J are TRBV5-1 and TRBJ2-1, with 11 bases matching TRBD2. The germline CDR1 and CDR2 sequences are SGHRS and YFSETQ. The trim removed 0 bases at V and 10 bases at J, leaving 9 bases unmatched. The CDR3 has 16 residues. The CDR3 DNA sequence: TGCGCCAGCAGCTTGGTTGGGACTAGCGGCACTAGGGAGCAGTTCTTC. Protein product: CASSLVGTSGTREQFF.

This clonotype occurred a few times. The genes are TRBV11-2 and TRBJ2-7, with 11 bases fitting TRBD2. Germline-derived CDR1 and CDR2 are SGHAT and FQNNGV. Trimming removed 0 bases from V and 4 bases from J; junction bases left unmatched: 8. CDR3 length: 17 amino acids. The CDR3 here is CASSLEGLGTSGYEQYF. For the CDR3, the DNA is TGTGCCAGCAGCTTAGAGGGTTTGGGGACTAGCGGTTACGAGCAGTACTTC.

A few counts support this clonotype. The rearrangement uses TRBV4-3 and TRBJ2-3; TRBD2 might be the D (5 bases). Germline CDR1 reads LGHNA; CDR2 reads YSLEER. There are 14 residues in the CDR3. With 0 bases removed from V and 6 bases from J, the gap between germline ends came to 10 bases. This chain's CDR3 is CASSQESRRDTQYF. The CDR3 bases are TGCGCCAGCAGCCAAGAATCTAGGAGGGATACGCAGTATTTT.

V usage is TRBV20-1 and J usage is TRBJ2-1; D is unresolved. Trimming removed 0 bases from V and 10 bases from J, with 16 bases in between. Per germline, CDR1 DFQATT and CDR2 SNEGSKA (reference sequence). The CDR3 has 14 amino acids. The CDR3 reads CSARDAVRLNEQFF. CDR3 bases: TGCAGTGCTAGAGATGCAGTCAGGCTAAACGAGCAGTTCTTC.

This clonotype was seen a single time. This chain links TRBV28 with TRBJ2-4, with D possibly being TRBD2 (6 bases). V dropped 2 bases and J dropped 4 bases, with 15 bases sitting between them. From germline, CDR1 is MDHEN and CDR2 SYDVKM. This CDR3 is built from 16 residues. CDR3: CASSLKGGAWKNIQYF. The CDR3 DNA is TGTGCCAGCAGTTTAAAAGGAGGGGCCTGGAAAAACATTCAGTACTTC.

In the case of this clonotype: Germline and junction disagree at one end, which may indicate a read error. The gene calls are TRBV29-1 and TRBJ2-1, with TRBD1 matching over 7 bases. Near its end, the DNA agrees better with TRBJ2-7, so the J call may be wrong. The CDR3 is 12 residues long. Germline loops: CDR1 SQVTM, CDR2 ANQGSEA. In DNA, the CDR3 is TGCGGCGTCCGACAGGGCGGATACGAGCAGTACTTC. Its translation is CGVRQGGYEQYF.

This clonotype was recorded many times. The CDR3 sequence is CASSSDRGSIQYF. In nucleotides, the CDR3 is TGTGCCAGCAGTTCGGACAGGGGTAGCATTCAGTACTTC. The chain employs TRBV25-1 and TRBJ2-4; 9 nucleotides line up with TRBD1. Germline loops: CDR1 MGHDK, CDR2 SYGVNS. V was clipped by 5 bases and J by 9 bases; unmatched bases: 5. The CDR3 spans 13 residues. The full variable domain, its missing parts supplied by reference TRBV25-1 and TRBJ2-4, is EADIYQTPRYLVIGTGKKITLECSQTMGHDKMYWYQQDPGMELHLIHYSYGVNSTEKGDLSSESTVSRIRTEHFPLTLESARPSHTSQYLCASSSDRGSIQYFGAGTRLSVL.

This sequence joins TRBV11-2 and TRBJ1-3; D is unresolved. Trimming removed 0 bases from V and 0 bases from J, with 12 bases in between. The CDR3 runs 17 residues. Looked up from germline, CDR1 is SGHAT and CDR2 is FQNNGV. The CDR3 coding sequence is TGTGCCAGCAGCTTAGACCGAATACAGAGCTCTGGAAACACCATATATTTT. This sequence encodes CASSLDRIQSSGNTIYF. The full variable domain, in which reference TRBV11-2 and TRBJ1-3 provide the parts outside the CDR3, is EAGVAQSPRYKIIEKRQSVAFWCNPISGHATLYWYQQILGQGPKLLIQFQNNGVVDDSQLPKDRFSAERLKGVDSTLKIQPAKLEDSAVYLCASSLDRIQSSGNTIYFGEGSWLTVV.

In nucleotides, the CDR3 is TGTGCCAGCAGTCCAAACGGGGAACATCAGCCCCAGCATTTT. Protein product: CASSPNGEHQPQHF. This chain links TRBV27 with TRBJ1-5; D is undetermined. The CDR3 spans 14 residues. Germline lookup yields CDR1 MNHEY and CDR2 SMNVEV (reference sequence). V was shortened by 5 bases and J by 5 bases, with 13 bases between the two germline ends.

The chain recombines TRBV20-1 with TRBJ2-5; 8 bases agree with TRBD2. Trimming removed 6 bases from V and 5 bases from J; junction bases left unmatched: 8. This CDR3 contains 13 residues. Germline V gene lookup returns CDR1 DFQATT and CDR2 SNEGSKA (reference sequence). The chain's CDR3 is CSAVVSGDETQYF. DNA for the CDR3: TGCAGTGCCGTGGTTAGCGGGGATGAGACCCAGTACTTC.

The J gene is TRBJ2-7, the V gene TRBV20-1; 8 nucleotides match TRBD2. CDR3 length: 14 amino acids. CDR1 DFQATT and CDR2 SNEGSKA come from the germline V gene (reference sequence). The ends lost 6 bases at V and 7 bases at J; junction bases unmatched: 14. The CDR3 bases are TGCAGTGCACTAGCGGAGGGCCGGGAAAATGAGCAGTACTTC. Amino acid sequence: CSALAEGRENEQYF.

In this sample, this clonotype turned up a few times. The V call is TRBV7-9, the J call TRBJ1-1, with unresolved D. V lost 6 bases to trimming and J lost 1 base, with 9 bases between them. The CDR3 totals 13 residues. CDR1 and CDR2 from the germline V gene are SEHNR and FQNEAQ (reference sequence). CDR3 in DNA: TGTGCCAGCAGTTCCCAGAAGAACACTGAAGCTTTCTTT. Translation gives CASSSQKNTEAFF. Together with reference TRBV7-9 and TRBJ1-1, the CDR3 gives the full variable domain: DTGVSQNPRHKITKRGQNVTFRCDPISEHNRLYWYRQTLGQGPEFLTYFQNEAQLEKSRLLSDRFSAERPKGSFSTLEIQRTEQGDSAMYLCASSSQKNTEAFFGQGTRLTVV.

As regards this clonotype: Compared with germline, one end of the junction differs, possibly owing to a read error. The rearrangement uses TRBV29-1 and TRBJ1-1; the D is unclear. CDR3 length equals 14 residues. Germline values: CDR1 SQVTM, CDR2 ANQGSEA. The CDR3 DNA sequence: TGCAGCGCTGAACAAGTACAGCTAAACACTGAAGCTTTCTTT. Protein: CSAEQVQLNTEAFF.

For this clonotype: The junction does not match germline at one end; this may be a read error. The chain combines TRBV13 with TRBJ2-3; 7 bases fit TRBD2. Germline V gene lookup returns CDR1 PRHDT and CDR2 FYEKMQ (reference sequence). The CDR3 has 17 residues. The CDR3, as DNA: TGTGCCAGCAGCTTAGGAGGGCTAGCGACTAGCACAGATGCGCAGTATTTT. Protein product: CASSLGGLATSTDAQYF.

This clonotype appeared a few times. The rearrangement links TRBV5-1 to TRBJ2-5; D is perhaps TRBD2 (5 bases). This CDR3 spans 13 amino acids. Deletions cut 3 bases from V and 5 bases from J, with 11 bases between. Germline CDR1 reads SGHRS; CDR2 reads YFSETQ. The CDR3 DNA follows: TGCGCCAGCAGCTCGTCGCGGAGGGAGACCCAGTACTTC. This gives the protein CASSSSRRETQYF.

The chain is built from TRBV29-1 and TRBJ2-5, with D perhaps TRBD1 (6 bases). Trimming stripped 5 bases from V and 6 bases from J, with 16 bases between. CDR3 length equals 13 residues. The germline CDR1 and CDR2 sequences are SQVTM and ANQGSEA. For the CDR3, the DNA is TGCAGCGTTCGGGACACGGGGATGAAGACCCAGTACTTC. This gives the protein CSVRDTGMKTQYF.

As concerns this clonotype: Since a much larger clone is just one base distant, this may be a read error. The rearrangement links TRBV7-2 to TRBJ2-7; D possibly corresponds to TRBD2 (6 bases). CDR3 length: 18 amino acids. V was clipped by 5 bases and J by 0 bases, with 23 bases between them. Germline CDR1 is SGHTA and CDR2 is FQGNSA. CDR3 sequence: CASSPRGLVGVLSYEQYF. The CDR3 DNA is TGTGCCAGCAGCCCCCGGGGGTTAGTGGGGGTCCTCTCCTACGAGCAGTACTTC.

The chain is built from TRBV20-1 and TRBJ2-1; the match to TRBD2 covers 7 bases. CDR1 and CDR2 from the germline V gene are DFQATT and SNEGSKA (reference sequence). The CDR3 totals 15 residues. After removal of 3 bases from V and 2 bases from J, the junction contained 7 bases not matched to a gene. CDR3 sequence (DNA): TGCAGTGCTAGCCCGCGGAGCGGGACCTACAATGAGCAGTTCTTC. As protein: CSASPRSGTYNEQFF.